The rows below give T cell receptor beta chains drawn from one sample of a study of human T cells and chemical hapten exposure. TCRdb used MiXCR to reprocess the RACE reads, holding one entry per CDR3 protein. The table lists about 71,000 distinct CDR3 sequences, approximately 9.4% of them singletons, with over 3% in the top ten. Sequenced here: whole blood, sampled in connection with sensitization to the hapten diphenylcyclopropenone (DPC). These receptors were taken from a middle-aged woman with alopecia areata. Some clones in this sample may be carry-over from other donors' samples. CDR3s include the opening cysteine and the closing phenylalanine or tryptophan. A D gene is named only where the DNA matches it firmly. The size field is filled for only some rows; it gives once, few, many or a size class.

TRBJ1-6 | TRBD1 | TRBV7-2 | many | TGTGCCAGCAGCTTAGGCAGGGGGATTGGCGATTCACCCCTCCACTTT | CASSLGRGIGDSPLHF
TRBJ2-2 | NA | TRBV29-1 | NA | TGCAGTGCCCTGCCCGCGAACACCGGGGAGCTGTTTTTT | CSALPANTGELFF
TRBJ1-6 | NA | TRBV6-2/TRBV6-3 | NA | TGTGCCTGCTCAAGGGAGGCCGGTTATAATTCACCCCTCCACTTT | CACSREAGYNSPLHF
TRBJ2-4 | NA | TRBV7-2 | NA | TGTGCCAGCAGCCCTGGGTACCGAGCCAAAAACATTCAGTACTTC | CASSPGYRAKNIQYF
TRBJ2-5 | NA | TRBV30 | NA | TGTACCTGGAGTATCGGGGGATTGGAGACCCAGTACTTC | CTWSIGGLETQYF
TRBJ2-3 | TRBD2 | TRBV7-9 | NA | TGTGCCAGCAGCTTAACGGATAGCGGGGGGGGCACAGATACGCAGTATTTT | CASSLTDSGGGTDTQYF
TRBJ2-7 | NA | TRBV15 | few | TGTGCCACCAGCAGCATTCAACAGGGGAGGACCTACGAGCAGTACTTC | CATSSIQQGRTYEQYF
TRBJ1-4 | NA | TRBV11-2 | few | TGTGCCAGCAGCTTAGATGGAGCACCAAATGAAAAACTGTTTTTT | CASSLDGAPNEKLFF
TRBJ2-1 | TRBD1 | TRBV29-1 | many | TGCAGCGTGGACAGGGTTTACAATGAGCAGTTCTTC | CSVDRVYNEQFF
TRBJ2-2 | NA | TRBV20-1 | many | TGCAGTGCGGAAACGGACTTACACACCGGGGAGCTGTTTTTT | CSAETDLHTGELFF
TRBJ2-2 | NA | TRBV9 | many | TGTGCCAGCAGCGTACGCGGGGATATGAACACCGGGGAGCTGTTTTTT | CASSVRGDMNTGELFF
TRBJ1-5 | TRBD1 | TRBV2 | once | TGTGCCAGCAGAGCCCATATCACAGGGGGCGGACGTCAGCCCCAGCATTTT | CASRAHITGGGRQPQHF
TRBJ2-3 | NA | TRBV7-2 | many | TGTGCCAGCAGCTCCCCCCAAGGATTTAGCACAGATACGCAGTATTTT | CASSSPQGFSTDTQYF
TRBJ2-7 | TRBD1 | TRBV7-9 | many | TGTGCCAGCAGCTCACCGGGACAGTCCTACGAGCAGTACTTC | CASSSPGQSYEQYF
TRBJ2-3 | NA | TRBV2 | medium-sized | TGTGCCAGCAGTCCCCAATTCCGGGCAGATACGCAGTATTTT | CASSPQFRADTQYF
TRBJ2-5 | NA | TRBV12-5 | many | TGTGCTAGTGGCGCGGGGACTCCAGATCAAGAGACCCAGTACTTC | CASGAGTPDQETQYF
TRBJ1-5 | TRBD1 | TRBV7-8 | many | TGTGCCAGCACCAAGCTGACAGGGATAGATCAGCCCCAGCATTTT | CASTKLTGIDQPQHF
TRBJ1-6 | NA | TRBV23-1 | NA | TGCGCCAGCAAACAGGACTTCTATAATTCACCCCTCCACTTT | CASKQDFYNSPLHF
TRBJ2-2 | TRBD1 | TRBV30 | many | TGTGCCACGTCAGGGACAGGGGTCACCGGGGAGCTGTTTTTT | CATSGTGVTGELFF
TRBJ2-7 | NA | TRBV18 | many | TGTGCCAGCTCCCGCGAAGTAGAGCAGTACTTC | CASSREVEQYF
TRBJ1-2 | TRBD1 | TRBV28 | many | TGTGCCAGCAGTTCCCCCACCGGGACAGGGAGGGATGGCTACACCTTC | CASSSPTGTGRDGYTF
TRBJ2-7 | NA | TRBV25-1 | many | TGTGCCAGCAGACCCTCTAGCTACGAGCAGTACTTC | CASRPSSYEQYF
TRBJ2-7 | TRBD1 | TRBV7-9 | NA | TGTGCCAGCAGCCAGGGACAGGGAGGACTGGACGAGCAGTACTTC | CASSQGQGGLDEQYF
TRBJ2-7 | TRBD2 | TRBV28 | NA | TGTGCCAGCAGATATTCACTGGGACTAGGGATCTACGAGCAGTACTTC | CASRYSLGLGIYEQYF
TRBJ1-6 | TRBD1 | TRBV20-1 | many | TGCAGTTTTACCGCGGGACAGTTTAATTCACCCCTCCACTTT | CSFTAGQFNSPLHF
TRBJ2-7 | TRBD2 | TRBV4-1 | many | TGCGCCAGCAGCCAAGTTTCAAGCGGGGGGAGCTCCTACGAGCAGTACTTC | CASSQVSSGGSSYEQYF
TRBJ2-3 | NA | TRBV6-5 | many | TGTGCCAGTATAAGCCCTAGCACAGATACGCAGTATTTT | CASISPSTDTQYF
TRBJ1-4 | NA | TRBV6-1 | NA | TGTGCCAGCGGGCAGGGTGGTGAAAAACTGTTTTTT | CASGQGGEKLFF
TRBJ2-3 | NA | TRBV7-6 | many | TGTGCCAGCAGCGGGATAAAGGGGGACAGCACAGATACGCAGTATTTT | CASSGIKGDSTDTQYF
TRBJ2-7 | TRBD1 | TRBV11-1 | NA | TGTGCCAGCAGCACGGGGACAGACACTCGCCCCTACGAGCAGTACTTC | CASSTGTDTRPYEQYF
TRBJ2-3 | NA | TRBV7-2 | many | TGTGCCAGCAGCTTACACCGGAGCACAGATACGCAGTATTTT | CASSLHRSTDTQYF